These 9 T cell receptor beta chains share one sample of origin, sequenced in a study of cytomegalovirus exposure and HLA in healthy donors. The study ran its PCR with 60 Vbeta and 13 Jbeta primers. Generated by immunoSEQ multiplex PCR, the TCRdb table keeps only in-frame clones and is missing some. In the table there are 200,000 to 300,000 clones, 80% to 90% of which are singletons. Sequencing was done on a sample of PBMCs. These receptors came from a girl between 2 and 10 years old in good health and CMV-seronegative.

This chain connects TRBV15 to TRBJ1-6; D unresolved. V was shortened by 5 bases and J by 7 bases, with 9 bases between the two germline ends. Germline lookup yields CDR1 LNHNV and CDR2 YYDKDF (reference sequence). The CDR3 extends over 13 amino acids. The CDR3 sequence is CATSATKNSPLHF. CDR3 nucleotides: TGTGCCACCAGCGCTACTAAAAATTCACCCCTCCACTTT.

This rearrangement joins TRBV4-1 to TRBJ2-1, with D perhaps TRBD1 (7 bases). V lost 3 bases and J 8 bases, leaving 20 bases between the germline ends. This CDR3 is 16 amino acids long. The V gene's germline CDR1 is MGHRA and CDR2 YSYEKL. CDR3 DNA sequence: TGCGCCAGCAGCCAGGAGGGGGCGCGACTCGTCCATGAGCAGTTCTTC. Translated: CASSQEGARLVHEQFF.

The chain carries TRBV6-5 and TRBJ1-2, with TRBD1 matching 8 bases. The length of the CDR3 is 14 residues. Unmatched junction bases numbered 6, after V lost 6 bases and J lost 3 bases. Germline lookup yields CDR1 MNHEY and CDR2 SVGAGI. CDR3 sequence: CASSPGQAYYGYTF. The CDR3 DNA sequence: TGTGCCAGCAGCCCGGGACAGGCCTACTATGGCTACACCTTC.

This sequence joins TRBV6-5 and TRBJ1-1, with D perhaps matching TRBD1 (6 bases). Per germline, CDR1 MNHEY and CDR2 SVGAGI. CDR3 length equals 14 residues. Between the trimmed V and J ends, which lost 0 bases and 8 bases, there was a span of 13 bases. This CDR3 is CASSYSTGGAEAFF. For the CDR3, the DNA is TGTGCCAGCAGTTACTCGACGGGGGGCGCAGAAGCTTTCTTT.

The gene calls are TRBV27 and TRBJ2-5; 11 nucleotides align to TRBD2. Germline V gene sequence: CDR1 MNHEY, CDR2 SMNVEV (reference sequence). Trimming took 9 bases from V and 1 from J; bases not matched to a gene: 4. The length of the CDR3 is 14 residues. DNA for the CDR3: TGTGCCAGTAGGACTAGCGGGTTCCAAGAGACCCAGTACTTC. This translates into CASRTSGFQETQYF.

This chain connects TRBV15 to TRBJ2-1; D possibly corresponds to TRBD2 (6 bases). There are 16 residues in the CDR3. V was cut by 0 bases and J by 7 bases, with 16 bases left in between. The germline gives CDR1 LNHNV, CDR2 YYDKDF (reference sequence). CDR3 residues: CATSRERWRAGNEQFF. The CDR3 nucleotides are TGTGCCACCAGCAGAGAAAGGTGGAGGGCGGGGAATGAGCAGTTCTTC.

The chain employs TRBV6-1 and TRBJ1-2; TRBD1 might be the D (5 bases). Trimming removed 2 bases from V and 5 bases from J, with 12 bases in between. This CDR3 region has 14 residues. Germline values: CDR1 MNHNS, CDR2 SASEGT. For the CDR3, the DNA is TGTGCCAGCAGTGAAATGGTAGGGGTATATGGCTACACCTTC. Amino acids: CASSEMVGVYGYTF.

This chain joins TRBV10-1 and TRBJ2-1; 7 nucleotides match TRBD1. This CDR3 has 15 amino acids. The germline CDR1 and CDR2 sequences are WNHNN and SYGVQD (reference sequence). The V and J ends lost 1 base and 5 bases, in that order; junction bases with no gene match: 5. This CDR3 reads CASSEWTGVDNEQFF. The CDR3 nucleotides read TGCGCCAGCAGTGAGTGGACAGGTGTGGACAATGAGCAGTTCTTC.

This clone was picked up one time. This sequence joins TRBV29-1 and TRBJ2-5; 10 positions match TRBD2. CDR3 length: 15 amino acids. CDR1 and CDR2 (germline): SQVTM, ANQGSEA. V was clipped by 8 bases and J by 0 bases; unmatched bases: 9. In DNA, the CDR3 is TGCAGCATACGACTAGCGGGCCACTACCAAGAGACCCAGTACTTC. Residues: CSIRLAGHYQETQYF.